Listed here are 25 T cell receptor beta chains from one sample, sequenced in a study of identical twins. Via MiXCR, TCRdb re-called the 5' RACE reads, giving one row per CDR3 protein. Here the sample spans 470,000 or so distinct CDR3 sequences, roughly a quarter being singletons. The data also belong to a second study, concerning T cells expressing NK-cell markers.

The sample comprised CD4+ T cells sorted from blood. These receptors came from a woman younger than 30 in good health.

The chain joins TRBV10-3 to TRBJ1-5, with D uncertain. The germline V gene encodes CDR1 ENHRY and CDR2 SYGVKD. V was pared by 4 bases and J by 5 bases, with 6 bases between. The CDR3 length is 12 residues. CDR3 residues: CAISAQDQPQHF. The CDR3 bases are TGTGCCATCAGTGCCCAGGATCAGCCCCAGCATTTT.

The CDR3 DNA sequence: TGCAGCGTTGAGGTGGGCAGGGGAAGCTCCTACAATGAGCAGTTCTTC. The encoded protein is CSVEVGRGSSYNEQFF. The rearrangement uses TRBV29-1 and TRBJ2-1; D may be TRBD1 (6 bases). This CDR3 has 16 amino acids. CDR1 is SQVTM and CDR2 is ANQGSEA in the germline V gene. V was trimmed by 3 bases and J by 0 bases, leaving 15 bases between them.

The CDR3 bases are TGTGCCAGCAGCCATAGGACTTCCTACACAGATACGCAGTATTTT. Translating it yields CASSHRTSYTDTQYF. The chain links TRBV14 to TRBJ2-3; possibly TRBD2 for D (5 bases). The CDR3 runs 15 residues. CDR1 and CDR2 (germline): SGHDN, FVKESK. V dropped 3 bases and J dropped 2 bases, with 12 bases sitting between them.

Many counts were recorded for this clonotype. This chain links TRBV20-1 with TRBJ2-1; 7 nucleotides match TRBD2. J was trimmed by 1 base and V by 3 bases; bases with no gene match: 6. The germline CDR1 and CDR2 sequences are DFQATT and SNEGSKA (reference sequence). The CDR3 has 15 amino acids. CDR3 loop: CSARGLAESYNEQFF. In DNA, the CDR3 is TGCAGTGCTAGGGGGCTAGCGGAGTCCTACAATGAGCAGTTCTTC.

The chain links TRBV4-2 to TRBJ2-7; TRBD1 or TRBD2 may be the D gene (5 bases each). V was clipped by 3 bases and J by 2 bases, with 11 bases between them. Germline V lookup: CDR1 LGHNA, CDR2 YNFKEQ. The CDR3 totals 14 residues. CDR3 region: CASSHGTATYEQYF. CDR3 nucleotide sequence: TGTGCCAGCAGCCATGGGACGGCTACCTACGAGCAGTACTTC.

The chain combines TRBV24-1 with TRBJ2-1, with D possibly being TRBD1 (6 bases). The V end lost 5 bases, the J end lost 6 bases, and 13 bases lay between the germline ends. CDR3 length equals 14 residues. The germline gives CDR1 KGHDR, CDR2 SFDVKD. For the CDR3, the DNA is TGTGCCACCAGTGGGGGGCCATGGGGCAATGAGCAGTTCTTC. This gives the protein CATSGGPWGNEQFF.

This clonotype was seen more than once but under ten times. The V and J genes are TRBV9 and TRBJ2-7; 8 bases line up with TRBD2. The germline V gene encodes CDR1 SGDLS and CDR2 YYNGEE. CDR3 length equals 16 residues. The V segment lost 2 bases and the J segment 3 bases; nucleotides outside the gene matches: 10. DNA for the CDR3: TGTGCCAGCAGCGTCCGGGGGGGTGGTGGATACTACGAGCAGTACTTC. It translates to CASSVRGGGGYYEQYF.

The CDR3 bases are TGCGCCAGCAGCACCACAGGGGCCCCCTACGAGCAGTACTTC. Translation: CASSTTGAPYEQYF. The chain couples TRBV5-1 to TRBJ2-7, with TRBD1 matching 7 bases. V was clipped by 4 bases and J by 2 bases; unmatched bases: 6. This CDR3 contains 14 residues. Germline loops: CDR1 SGHRS, CDR2 YFSETQ.

There are many counts of this clonotype. The chain links TRBV7-6 to TRBJ2-5, with 8 bases aligning to TRBD1. CDR1 and CDR2 (germline): SGHVS, FNYEAQ. V dropped 5 bases and J dropped 0; count of bases not matched to a gene: 5. This CDR3 region has 15 residues. The CDR3 protein is CASSGWTGYQETQYF. CDR3 nucleotides: TGTGCCAGCAGCGGTTGGACAGGGTACCAAGAGACCCAGTACTTC.

V gene TRBV6-2 or TRBV6-3 combines with J gene TRBJ2-2; 9 positions match TRBD1. Germline V lookup: CDR1 MNHEY, CDR2 SVGEGT. V lost 8 bases, J lost 7 bases, and 8 bases stayed unmatched. The CDR3 is 14 amino acids. CDR3 region: CASAAGTGIGELFF. The CDR3 coding sequence is TGTGCCAGCGCCGCCGGGACAGGGATCGGGGAGCTGTTTTTT.

The chain joins TRBV6-2 or TRBV6-3 to TRBJ2-1; D may be TRBD2 (6 bases). Germline-derived CDR1 and CDR2 are MNHEY and SVGEGT. The CDR3 consists of 14 residues. V was cut by 1 base and J by 8 bases, with 12 bases left in between. CDR3: CASSYLGTQHEQFF. Written as DNA, the CDR3 is TGTGCCAGCAGTTACTTGGGGACTCAGCATGAGCAGTTCTTC.

In nucleotides, the CDR3 is TGTGCCAGCAGCGCGAAGGGAGATACGCAGTATTTT. It translates to CASSAKGDTQYF. The chain is built from TRBV5-4 and TRBJ2-3; D is undetermined. Germline loops: CDR1 SGHNT, CDR2 YYREEE (reference sequence). V was shortened by 4 bases and J by 5 bases, with 8 bases between the two germline ends. The CDR3 is 12 residues long.

The chain uses TRBV7-9 and TRBJ2-5; 9 positions agree with TRBD1. The CDR3 is made up of 11 amino acids. Germline V gene sequence: CDR1 SEHNR, CDR2 FQNEAQ (reference sequence). V was pared by 11 bases and J by 5 bases, with 3 bases of the junction left unmatched. Here the CDR3 reads CAGDRGETQYF. The CDR3 coding sequence is TGTGCCGGAGACAGGGGGGAGACCCAGTACTTC. The full variable domain, rest sourced from reference TRBV7-9 and TRBJ2-5, is DTGVSQNPRHKITKRGQNVTFRCDPISEHNRLYWYRQTLGQGPEFLTYFQNEAQLEKSRLLSDRFSAERPKGSFSTLEIQRTEQGDSAMYLCAGDRGETQYFGPGTRLLVL.

V gene TRBV20-1 combines with J gene TRBJ2-1, with 8 bases identical to TRBD2. Trimming took 3 bases from V and 2 from J; bases not matched to a gene: 3. There are 14 residues in the CDR3. Germline V gene lookup returns CDR1 DFQATT and CDR2 SNEGSKA (reference sequence). Here the CDR3 DNA reads TGCAGTGCTAGCTCGGGGGGGGCCTACAATGAGCAGTTCTTC. Its translation is CSASSGGAYNEQFF.

This clonotype has more than one count but fewer than ten. The chain carries TRBV9 and TRBJ2-2; D perhaps matches TRBD2 (6 bases). The CDR3 has 16 residues. Germline V gene sequence: CDR1 SGDLS, CDR2 YYNGEE. With 3 bases removed from V and 2 bases from J, the gap between germline ends came to 14 bases. CDR3 sequence: CASSGPGSLNTGELFF. The DNA for the CDR3 is TGTGCCAGCAGCGGCCCCGGGAGCCTCAACACCGGGGAGCTGTTTTTT.

This clonotype was counted only a few times. The chain uses TRBV6-1 and TRBJ2-3; 10 nucleotides line up with TRBD2. Losses at the gene ends were 6 bases for V and 2 bases for J; bases not matched to a gene: 8. The germline V gene has CDR1 MNHNS and CDR2 SASEGT. The CDR3 contains 16 residues. The CDR3 nucleotides read TGTGCCAGCAGCCGCTCCAGCGGGAGGGCCACAGATACGCAGTATTTT. This codes for CASSRSSGRATDTQYF.

A few counts support this clonotype. This sequence joins TRBV29-1 and TRBJ2-2, with TRBD2 identical over 10 bases. Looked up from germline, CDR1 is SQVTM and CDR2 is ANQGSEA. The junction had 13 bases not matched to a gene; V was cut back by 6 bases and J by 0 bases. This CDR3 comprises 18 residues. CDR3 region: CSVATSGTSYANTGELFF. The DNA of the CDR3 is TGCAGCGTAGCTACTAGCGGGACCTCATACGCGAACACCGGGGAGCTGTTTTTT.

This chain joins TRBV15 and TRBJ2-3, with D perhaps matching TRBD2 (6 bases). Germline V gives CDR1 LNHNV, CDR2 YYDKDF (reference sequence). This CDR3 spans 11 amino acids. The V end lost 10 bases, the J end lost 4 bases, and 9 bases lay between the germline ends. The CDR3 is CASGEADTQYF. The CDR3 DNA sequence: TGTGCCAGCGGGGAGGCAGATACGCAGTATTTT. Looking up the rest from reference TRBV15 and TRBJ2-3 gives the full variable domain: DAMVIQNPRYQVTQFGKPVTLSCSQTLNHNVMYWYQQKSSQAPKLLFHYYDKDFNNEADTPDNFQSRRPNTSFCFLDIRSPGLGDTAMYLCASGEADTQYFGPGTRLTVL.

This clonotype was picked up a small number of times. V usage is TRBV11-2 and J usage is TRBJ2-2; D tentatively fits TRBD1 or TRBD2 (6 bases each). CDR3 size: 15 residues. The V gene's germline CDR1 is SGHAT and CDR2 FQNNGV. V shed 8 bases and J shed 5 bases, with 18 bases lying between them. The CDR3 here is CASGRGAVRTGELFF. The CDR3 DNA sequence: TGTGCCAGCGGAAGGGGGGCGGTTAGAACCGGGGAGCTGTTTTTT.

The table lists this clonotype with a few counts. This chain links TRBV4-2 with TRBJ1-2; 9 positions agree with TRBD1. Looked up from germline, CDR1 is LGHNA and CDR2 is YNFKEQ. CDR3 length: 13 residues. The J segment lost 14 bases and the V segment lost 0 bases, leaving 7 bases of the junction unmatched. CDR3 protein: CASSQDSEQGATF. Written as DNA, the CDR3 is TGTGCCAGCAGCCAAGACTCTGAACAGGGGGCGACCTTC.

The chain is built from TRBV29-1 and TRBJ1-4; D gene ambiguous. Trimming cost V 4 bases and J 8 bases, with 14 bases left between them. This CDR3 has 13 residues. From germline, CDR1 is SQVTM and CDR2 ANQGSEA. For the CDR3, the DNA is TGCAGCGTTGCGGCAGCACAAGTCGAAAAACTGTTTTTT. It is translated as CSVAAAQVEKLFF.

The genes are TRBV20-1 and TRBJ2-3; D is tentatively TRBD1 or TRBD2 (5 bases each). The CDR3 consists of 15 residues. Trimming removed 6 bases from V and 4 bases from J, with 20 bases in between. Germline V gene lookup returns CDR1 DFQATT and CDR2 SNEGSKA (reference sequence). DNA for the CDR3: TGCAGTGCCGAGTGGAGGCCTCAGGGCGCAGATACGCAGTATTTT. This translates into CSAEWRPQGADTQYF.

In this sample, this clonotype turned up a few times. The V and J genes are TRBV27 and TRBJ2-3, with D uncertain. Per germline, CDR1 MNHEY and CDR2 SMNVEV (reference sequence). CDR3 size: 11 residues. Deletions cut 6 bases from V and 7 bases from J, with 8 bases between. The CDR3 nucleotides read TGTGCCAGCAGGGTGTCGAATACGCAGTATTTT. It translates to CASRVSNTQYF.

As for this clonotype: Lacking the conserved final phenylalanine or tryptophan, this CDR3 likely reflects a read error. The limits of the CDR3 on the DNA are not certain, so only TCRdb's listed CDR3 is given. This chain uses TRBV6-1 with TRBJ1-1; TRBD1, the table's D call, lacks a check against the DNA. Ends included, the CDR3 has 12 residues. Looked up from germline, CDR1 is MNHNS and CDR2 is SASEGT. CDR3 sequence reads: CASSEYGQGLSS.

This clonotype was observed many times. The chain employs TRBV3-1 and TRBJ2-3, with unresolved D. Trimming took 4 bases from V and 3 from J, leaving 5 bases between them. The CDR3 loop spans 12 amino acids. Per the germline V gene, CDR1 is LGHDT and CDR2 is YNNKEL (reference sequence). This CDR3 reads CASSPQTDTQYF. CDR3 DNA sequence: TGTGCCAGCAGCCCTCAGACAGATACGCAGTATTTT.